These 12 T cell receptor beta chains originate from one sample sequenced in a study of T cell responses to AZD1222 COVID-19 vaccine. Sequenced by immunoSEQ multiplex PCR; TCRdb stores in-frame clones only, minus some. The table shows about 110,000 clones, with roughly 90% occurring only once. This specimen was peripheral blood, taken on day 0 of AZD1222 vaccination. These receptors originate from an adult in good health.

The CDR3, as DNA: TGTGCCAGCAGCCCGATGCGGGGGCGCGGAAACACTGAAGCTTTCTTT. As protein: CASSPMRGRGNTEAFF. The rearrangement uses TRBV7-2 and TRBJ1-1; D may be TRBD1 (6 bases). This CDR3 spans 16 amino acids. V gave up 5 bases and J gave up 2 bases, with 18 bases separating them. Germline CDR1 and CDR2: SGHTA and FQGNSA.

In DNA form, the CDR3 reads TGTGCCAGCAGCGTGCAATCAGACGAGCAGTACTTC. This translates into CASSVQSDEQYF. The chain couples TRBV5-4 to TRBJ2-7; D remains unclear. Germline CDR1 is SGHNT and CDR2 is YYREEE (reference sequence). Trimming removed 4 bases at V and 5 bases at J, with 10 bases between. The CDR3 has 12 amino acids.

This clone was recorded a few times. The chain links TRBV21-1 to TRBJ1-1. TRBV21-1 is a documented pseudogene. This CDR3 has 17 amino acids. The CDR3 protein is CATRSGPHLGQNTEAFF. DNA for the CDR3: TGTGCCACCCGGTCGGGACCCCACCTCGGACAGAACACTGAAGCTTTCTTT.

The chain recombines TRBV29-1 with TRBJ2-5; 10 bases match TRBD1. The CDR3 extends over 12 amino acids. Unmatched junction bases numbered 3, after V lost 6 bases and J lost 5 bases. The germline V gene encodes CDR1 SQVTM and CDR2 ANQGSEA. Here the CDR3 reads CSVDRGLETQYF. CDR3 nucleotides: TGCAGCGTAGACAGGGGGCTGGAGACCCAGTACTTC.

This clone occurred a few times. This chain uses TRBV18 with TRBJ1-4; D is possibly TRBD1 (5 bases). The CDR3 length is 17 residues. Germline V gene data show CDR1 as KGHSH and CDR2 as LQKENI. Trimming took off 4 bases at V and 4 bases at J, with 19 bases between the two ends. The CDR3 here is CASSLPLSTENNEKLFF. For the CDR3, the DNA is TGTGCCAGCTCACTACCGTTATCGACAGAGAATAATGAAAAACTGTTTTTT.

This clone was found once. V and J are TRBV2 and TRBJ1-5; 9 bases align to TRBD1. CDR1 is SNHLY, CDR2 FYNNEI, per germline. V lost 5 bases to trimming and J lost 2 bases; unmatched junction nucleotides: 7. CDR3 length: 16 residues. The CDR3 sequence: CASSKLTGGGNQPQHF. The CDR3 DNA reads as TGTGCCAGCAGTAAGCTGACAGGGGGAGGCAATCAGCCCCAGCATTTT. Full variable domain (rest looked up from reference TRBV2 and TRBJ1-5): EPEVTQTPSHQVTQMGQEVILRCVPISNHLYFYWYRQILGQKVEFLVSFYNNEISEKSEIFDDQFSVERPDGSNFTLKIRSTKLEDSAMYFCASSKLTGGGNQPQHFGDGTRLSIL.

The gene calls are TRBV29-1 and TRBJ2-1, with TRBD2 identical over 8 bases. The length of the CDR3 is 14 residues. Trimming removed 8 bases from V and 3 bases from J; junction bases left unmatched: 9. The germline CDR1 and CDR2 sequences are SQVTM and ANQGSEA. DNA of the CDR3: TGCAGCACCGCCGGGACTAGTCTCTACAATGAGCAGTTCTTC. Translated, it gives CSTAGTSLYNEQFF.

This sequence joins TRBV11-2 and TRBJ2-1; the D is unclear. Germline-derived CDR1 and CDR2 are SGHAT and FQNNGV. V was pared by 5 bases and J by 2 bases, with 16 bases between. This CDR3 comprises 16 residues. CDR3 sequence (DNA): TGTGCCAGCAGCCGGCGGCTAGACCCCCCCTACAATGAGCAGTTCTTC. Amino acids: CASSRRLDPPYNEQFF.

This clone appeared once. This chain links TRBV7-2 with TRBJ2-5, with D maybe TRBD1 (6 bases). Germline V gene data show CDR1 as SGHTA and CDR2 as FQGNSA. V gave up 1 base and J gave up 4 bases, with 10 bases separating them. This CDR3 comprises 14 residues. This CDR3 is CASSLGYRVETQYF. DNA of the CDR3: TGTGCCAGCAGCTTAGGGTACAGGGTAGAGACCCAGTACTTC.

This chain joins TRBV7-9 and TRBJ1-3, with a possible D match to TRBD1 (6 bases). Germline V gene sequence: CDR1 SEHNR, CDR2 FQNEAQ (reference sequence). V was trimmed by 0 bases and J by 2 bases, leaving 11 bases between them. The CDR3 sequence is 16 residues long. The chain's CDR3 is CASSLAGGPAGNTIYF. As DNA, the CDR3 is TGTGCCAGCAGCTTAGCGGGGGGGCCAGCTGGAAACACCATATATTTT.

This clone appeared once. This chain connects TRBV27 to TRBJ2-7, with D unclear. Germline CDR1 MNHEY, CDR2 SMNVEV (reference sequence). V was cut by 5 bases and J by 3 bases, with 5 bases left in between. The CDR3 totals 11 residues. The CDR3 loop is CASSPGYEQYF. CDR3 coding DNA: TGTGCCAGCAGTCCCGGCTACGAGCAGTACTTC.

The chain uses TRBV7-8 and TRBJ2-7; D gene ambiguous. Trimming cost V 2 bases and J 7 bases, with 15 bases left between them. CDR3 length: 14 amino acids. Germline values: CDR1 SGHVS, CDR2 FQNEAQ. CDR3 region: CASSLLHGLWEQYF. The DNA of the CDR3 is TGTGCCAGCAGCTTATTACACGGTCTGTGGGAGCAGTACTTC.